Below, 24 T cell receptor beta chains from the same sample are listed, as sequenced in a study of technical replicates of blood from a handful of donors. TCRdb's table, derived via immunoSEQ multiplex PCR, lists solely in-frame clones and lacks some. The sample includes some 100,000 clones, nearly 96% seen only once; the top ten take over 0.2%. The sample taken for sequencing was T cells isolated from PBMCs. The receptors were sampled from a human donor in good health.

The rearrangement uses TRBV5-4 and TRBJ2-1; TRBD2 matches 9 bases. Germline CDR1 and CDR2: SGHNT and YYREEE (reference sequence). The V and J ends lost 0 bases and 6 bases, in that order; junction bases with no gene match: 7. The CDR3 consists of 16 residues. CDR3 DNA: TGTGCCAGCAGCTTGGGCGGGAGGGCCGGTAGCAATGAGCAGTTCTTC. Residues: CASSLGGRAGSNEQFF.

The chain employs TRBV10-3 and TRBJ1-5, with 7 positions matching TRBD1. With 0 bases clipped from V and 1 base from J, the junction kept 3 bases outside the gene matches. The CDR3 sequence is 16 residues long. CDR1 ENHRY and CDR2 SYGVKD come from the germline V gene. For the CDR3, the DNA is TGTGCCATCAGTGAGTCCCCGGGACAGAGCAATCAGCCCCAGCATTTT. Translated: CAISESPGQSNQPQHF.

The V call is TRBV19, the J call TRBJ2-7; TRBD2 matches at 8 bases. CDR1 LNHDA and CDR2 SQIVND come from the germline V gene (reference sequence). The CDR3 extends over 16 amino acids. The V gene end was trimmed by 6 bases and the J gene end by 1 base; junction bases not matched to a gene: 11. The CDR3, as DNA: TGTGCCAGTAGGCTTCGCGGAGCGGGAGAGTCCTACGAGCAGTACTTC. Its translation is CASRLRGAGESYEQYF.

This clone came up once. CDR3 amino acids: CASSTTSGSRYEQYF. The CDR3 nucleotides are TGTGCCAGCAGCACCACTAGCGGGAGTAGGTACGAGCAGTACTTC. The chain employs TRBV5-4 and TRBJ2-7; TRBD2 aligns across 11 bases. The CDR3 sequence is 15 residues long. The germline CDR1 and CDR2 sequences are SGHNT and YYREEE (reference sequence). Germline trimming cut 4 bases from V and 4 bases from J; bases unmatched to any gene: 7.

This clone showed up just once. J is TRBJ2-1 and V is TRBV29-1; weak D call: TRBD1 (5 bases). Germline assignment: CDR1 SQVTM and CDR2 ANQGSEA. This CDR3 region has 16 residues. Trimming pared 3 bases from V and 1 base from J, leaving 16 bases between. The CDR3 nucleotides are TGCAGCGTTGACAGGATTCTGGCAGGGTCCTACAATGAGCAGTTCTTC. Its translation is CSVDRILAGSYNEQFF.

CDR3 sequence reads: CASRPRDSLHQPQHF. CDR3 nucleotide sequence: TGTGCCAGCAGACCCAGGGACAGCCTTCATCAGCCCCAGCATTTT. The rearrangement joins TRBV6-1 to TRBJ1-5; 7 nucleotides match TRBD1. The CDR3 consists of 15 residues. Per germline, CDR1 MNHNS and CDR2 SASEGT. Trimming cost V 6 bases and J 5 bases; bases outside gene matches: 10.

The CDR3 DNA sequence: TGTGCCAGCAGCTACAGGGCTACTAATGAAAAACTGTTTTTT. Encoded protein: CASSYRATNEKLFF. This chain uses TRBV7-9 with TRBJ1-4, with D possibly being TRBD1 (6 bases). Germline CDR1 is SEHNR and CDR2 is FQNEAQ (reference sequence). V shed 4 bases and J shed 2 bases, with 8 bases lying between them. The CDR3 is 14 amino acids.

The V and J genes are TRBV7-2 and TRBJ2-7, with 8 positions matching TRBD2. The germline gives CDR1 SGHTA, CDR2 FQGNSA. The CDR3 runs 17 residues. With V trimmed by 5 bases and J by 5 bases, 17 bases remained unmatched. The CDR3 loop reads CASSPIGGGAGSNEQYF. CDR3 coding DNA: TGTGCCAGCAGCCCGATCGGGGGGGGAGCAGGGTCGAACGAGCAGTACTTC. The variable domain in full, with the rest retrieved from reference TRBV7-2 and TRBJ2-7, is GAGVSQSPSNKVTEKGKDVELRCDPISGHTALYWYRQSLGQGLEFLIYFQGNSAPDKSGLPSDRFSAERTGGSVSTLTIQRTQQEDSAVYLCASSPIGGGAGSNEQYFGPGTRLTVT.

The chain joins TRBV27 to TRBJ1-3; 7 bases agree with TRBD1. The CDR3 runs 16 residues. CDR1 MNHEY and CDR2 SMNVEV come from the germline V gene (reference sequence). With 5 bases clipped from V and 4 bases from J, the junction kept 11 bases outside the gene matches. The DNA of the CDR3 is TGTGCCAGCAGTCCCCAGGGGGGTCGACTGGGAAACACCATATATTTT. Translation: CASSPQGGRLGNTIYF.

The chain has TRBV11-2 and TRBJ2-4, with D maybe TRBD2 (5 bases). This CDR3 has 19 amino acids. Between the trimmed V and J ends, which lost 5 bases and 9 bases, there was a span of 32 bases. CDR1 is SGHAT, CDR2 FQNNGV, per germline. CDR3 region: CASSQTVVMEIAAGVIQYF. The CDR3 nucleotides read TGTGCCAGCAGCCAGACGGTCGTTATGGAGATCGCGGCCGGGGTCATTCAGTACTTC.

This chain uses TRBV2 with TRBJ1-1, with D perhaps matching TRBD1 (5 bases). The CDR3 runs 21 residues. Germline CDR1 is SNHLY and CDR2 is FYNNEI. Trimming cost V 0 bases and J 0 bases, with 26 bases left between them. The CDR3 nucleotides are TGTGCCAGCAGTGAAGCGCTTAGGGGAGTCGCGGGGGTCGCCATGAACACTGAAGCTTTCTTT. Amino acids: CASSEALRGVAGVAMNTEAFF.

The V call is TRBV7-2, the J call TRBJ2-7; tentative D call: TRBD1 (5 bases). The CDR3 is 17 amino acids. CDR1 is SGHTA, CDR2 FQGNSA, per germline. V lost 0 bases, J lost 0 bases, and 15 bases lay in between. The CDR3 loop is CASSLAGMGRFSYEQYF. CDR3 nucleotide sequence: TGTGCCAGCAGCTTAGCGGGAATGGGGCGGTTCTCCTACGAGCAGTACTTC.

This clone was observed a few times. The genes are TRBV29-1 and TRBJ1-1, with 8 positions matching TRBD1. Germline CDR1 reads SQVTM; CDR2 reads ANQGSEA. J gave up 5 bases and V 4 bases, and 6 bases lay outside the gene matches. The length of the CDR3 is 13 residues. As DNA, the CDR3 is TGCAGCGTTGGGACAGGGTTGGGGACTGAAGCTTTCTTT. Protein: CSVGTGLGTEAFF.

The rearrangement joins TRBV30 to TRBJ1-6; D not resolved. From germline, CDR1 is GTSNPN and CDR2 SVGIG (reference sequence). This CDR3 is built from 13 residues. The V gene lost 4 bases and the J gene lost 5 bases, with 9 bases spanning the gap. Here the CDR3 reads CAWNSVNNSPLHF. The CDR3 DNA is TGTGCCTGGAACTCGGTCAATAATTCACCCCTCCACTTT.

The genes are TRBV15 and TRBJ1-1; D not resolved. Trimming cost V 1 base and J 1 base, with 13 bases left between them. Germline CDR1 and CDR2: LNHNV and YYDKDF (reference sequence). This CDR3 is built from 16 residues. The CDR3 region is CATSRVGGSGNTEAFF. As DNA, the CDR3 is TGTGCCACCAGCAGAGTGGGTGGTTCAGGGAACACTGAAGCTTTCTTT.

V usage is TRBV10-2 and J usage is TRBJ2-3; 9 bases line up with TRBD1. The CDR3 has 14 residues. J was trimmed by 8 bases and V by 7 bases; bases with no gene match: 10. Germline assignment: CDR1 WSHSY and CDR2 SAAADI. In DNA, the CDR3 is TGCGCCAGCACCCGCGGACAGGGGTCGTTTACGCAGTATTTT. It translates to CASTRGQGSFTQYF.

This clone was recorded only once. The CDR3 DNA is TGTGCCAGCAGTTTTGGACAGGCCTATGGCTACACCTTC. Residues: CASSFGQAYGYTF. The chain couples TRBV27 to TRBJ1-2; 7 nucleotides match TRBD1. This CDR3 is built from 13 residues. Germline CDR1 MNHEY, CDR2 SMNVEV (reference sequence). V was clipped by 3 bases and J by 4 bases; unmatched bases: 2.

CDR3 protein: CASRPRSGSEQYF. CDR3 coding DNA: TGTGCCAGCAGACCCCGGAGCGGGAGTGAGCAGTACTTC. This rearrangement joins TRBV27 to TRBJ2-7; 8 positions agree with TRBD2. The ends lost 6 bases at V and 7 bases at J; junction bases unmatched: 8. The CDR3 has 13 residues. Germline values: CDR1 MNHEY, CDR2 SMNVEV (reference sequence).

The chain employs TRBV2 and TRBJ1-1, with D unclear. The length of the CDR3 is 14 residues. The V gene's germline CDR1 is SNHLY and CDR2 FYNNEI. Between the trimmed V and J ends, which lost 6 bases and 2 bases, there was a span of 13 bases. The CDR3 sequence: CASRRAVGNTEAFF. The CDR3 bases are TGTGCCAGCAGGAGAGCGGTAGGCAACACTGAAGCTTTCTTT.

The V call is TRBV5-1, the J call TRBJ2-5, with TRBD2 identical over 12 bases. This CDR3 contains 17 residues. V was pared by 4 bases and J by 5 bases, with 12 bases of the junction left unmatched. Per germline, CDR1 SGHRS and CDR2 YFSETQ. CDR3 bases: TGCGCCAGCAGCCCCCGGCTAGCGGGAGGGCCCGGGGAGACCCAGTACTTC. Translation gives CASSPRLAGGPGETQYF.

CDR3 residues: CASSARSGGITEAFF. The DNA for the CDR3 is TGTGCCAGCAGCGCCAGGTCGGGGGGGATCACTGAAGCTTTCTTT. This sequence joins TRBV9 and TRBJ1-1; possible D gene TRBD1, 5 bases. The ends were cut back, 3 bases at V and 4 bases at J, with 16 bases in the middle. The CDR3 is 15 amino acids. CDR1 is SGDLS, CDR2 YYNGEE, per germline.

The genes are TRBV6-1 and TRBJ1-2; tentative D call: TRBD1 (6 bases). This CDR3 has 14 amino acids. Germline V gene data show CDR1 as MNHNS and CDR2 as SASEGT. V was shortened by 5 bases and J by 4 bases, with 14 bases between the two germline ends. This CDR3 is CASSNLGGRYGYTF. CDR3 nucleotide sequence: TGTGCCAGCAGTAACTTAGGGGGACGCTATGGCTACACCTTC.

The chain couples TRBV7-2 to TRBJ1-2; perhaps TRBD1 as D (5 bases). The CDR3 consists of 17 residues. CDR1 SGHTA and CDR2 FQGNSA come from the germline V gene. V lost 7 bases and J lost 2, with 23 bases in between. CDR3 loop: CASTGFVAGLGNYGYTF. In DNA form, the CDR3 reads TGTGCCAGCACCGGGTTTGTCGCAGGGCTAGGGAACTATGGCTACACCTTC.

V usage is TRBV4-1 and J usage is TRBJ2-7; 9 bases are shared with TRBD1. The V gene's germline CDR1 is MGHRA and CDR2 YSYEKL. There are 15 residues in the CDR3. V dropped 1 base and J dropped 5; count of bases not matched to a gene: 6. The CDR3 DNA reads TGCGCCAGCAGCCAAGTAACAGGACAGGGGCACGAGCAGTACTTC. As protein: CASSQVTGQGHEQYF.